The T cell receptor beta chain described here comes from a study of blood T cells in healthy people across ages. Study information: Capture via template switching afforded approximately one barcoded beta molecule per two T cells.

Primed by a sample-barcoded 5' primer and a J-beta primer mix, a second PCR proceeded for about 6 to 11 cycles. TCRdb re-analysed the 5' RACE reads in MiXCR, keeping a single row per CDR3 protein. Seen here are about 1.4 million distinct CDR3 sequences, 45% to 70% observed once, and the top ten hold under 8.5%. Isolation recovered at least 7 million PBMCs from every sample. Samples each yielded at least 5 micrograms of total RNA. V was clipped by 4 bases and J by 0 bases; unmatched bases: 10. The CDR3 totals 18 residues. The germline CDR1 and CDR2 sequences are SGDLS and YYNGEE. J is TRBJ2-6 and V is TRBV9, with 7 bases fitting TRBD2. This TCR was sampled from a man between 18 and 29 years old in good health. Sequencing was performed on blood. The CDR3 bases are TGTGCCAGCAGCCTCCGGGGGGTTAGGTCCTCTGGGGCCAACGTCCTGACTTTC. The encoded protein is CASSLRGVRSSGANVLTF.